This TCR beta chain was identified during a study of T cell responses to AZD1222 COVID-19 vaccine. Method: immunoSEQ multiplex PCR; TCRdb's copy keeps in-frame clones and lacks some. The sample includes about 120,000 clones, approximately 92% seen only once; the top ten take around 15%. This CDR3 region has 14 residues. This TCR was sampled from an adult in good health. The specimen was peripheral blood, collected on day 0 of AZD1222 vaccination. This chain connects TRBV12-2 to TRBJ2-7; TRBD2, as called in the table, went unchecked against the DNA. TRBV12-2 is given as a pseudogene. The CDR3 region has the DNA TGTGCAAGTCCCCTTAGCGGGGACTCCTACGAGCAGTACTTC. It encodes CASPLSGDSYEQYF.